This T cell receptor (beta chain) appears in the sequencing data of a study of blood T cells in healthy people across ages. A second 7 to 11 cycle PCR used barcoded and J-beta primers. Carrying 12 random nucleotides, a template-switch adaptor labeled each individual cDNA molecule. TCRdb re-analysed the 5' RACE reads in MiXCR, keeping a single row per CDR3 protein. Seen here are under 2,000,000 distinct CDR3 sequences, about 50% observed once, and the top ten hold approximately 2%. Germline V lookup: CDR1 DFQATT, CDR2 SNEGSKA (reference sequence). The CDR3 has 12 amino acids. V was pared by 6 bases and J by 8 bases, with 14 bases between.

This TCR was recovered from a woman aged 40 to 50 in good health. This chain uses TRBV20-1 with TRBJ2-1; D might be TRBD2 (5 bases). The sample taken for sequencing was blood. In DNA form, the CDR3 reads TGCAGTGCCAGGAGGCGGGTTGATGAGCAGTTCTTC. Translating it yields CSARRRVDEQFF.